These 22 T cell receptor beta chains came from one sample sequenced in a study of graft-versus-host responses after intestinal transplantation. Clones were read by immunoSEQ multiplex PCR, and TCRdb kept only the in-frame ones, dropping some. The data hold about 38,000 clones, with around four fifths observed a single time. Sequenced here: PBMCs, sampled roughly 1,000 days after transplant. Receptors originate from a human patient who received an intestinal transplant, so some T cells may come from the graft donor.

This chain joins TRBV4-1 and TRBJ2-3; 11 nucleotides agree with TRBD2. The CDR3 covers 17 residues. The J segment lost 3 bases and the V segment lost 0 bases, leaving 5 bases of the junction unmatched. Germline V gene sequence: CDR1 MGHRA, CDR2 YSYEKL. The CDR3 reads CASSQDRTSGRTDTQYF. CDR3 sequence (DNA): TGCGCCAGCAGCCAAGATCGCACTAGCGGGAGAACAGATACGCAGTATTTT.

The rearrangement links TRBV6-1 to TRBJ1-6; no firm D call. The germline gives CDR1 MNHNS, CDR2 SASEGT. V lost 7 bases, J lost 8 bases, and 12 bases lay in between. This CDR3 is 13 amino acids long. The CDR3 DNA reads TGTGCCAGCATTCAACAGTCGGATTCACCCCTCCACTTT. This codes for CASIQQSDSPLHF.

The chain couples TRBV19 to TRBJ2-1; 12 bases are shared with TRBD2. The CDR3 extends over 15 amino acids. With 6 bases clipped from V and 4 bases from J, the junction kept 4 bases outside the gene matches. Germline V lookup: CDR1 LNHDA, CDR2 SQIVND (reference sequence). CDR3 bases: TGTGCCAGTAGATTTGGACTAGCGGGGTACAATGAGCAGTTCTTC. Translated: CASRFGLAGYNEQFF.

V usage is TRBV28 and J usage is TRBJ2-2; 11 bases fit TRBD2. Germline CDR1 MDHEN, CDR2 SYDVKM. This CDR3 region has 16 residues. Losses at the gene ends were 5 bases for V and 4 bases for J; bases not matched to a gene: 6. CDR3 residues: CASSSILAGATGELFF. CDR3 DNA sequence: TGTGCCAGCAGTAGCATACTAGCGGGAGCCACCGGGGAGCTGTTTTTT.

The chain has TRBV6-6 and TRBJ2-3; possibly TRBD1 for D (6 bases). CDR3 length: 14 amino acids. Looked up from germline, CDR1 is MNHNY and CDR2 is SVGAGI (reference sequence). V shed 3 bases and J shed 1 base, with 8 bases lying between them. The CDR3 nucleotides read TGTGCCAGCAGTTATAACAGGGGCACAGATACGCAGTATTTT. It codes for CASSYNRGTDTQYF.

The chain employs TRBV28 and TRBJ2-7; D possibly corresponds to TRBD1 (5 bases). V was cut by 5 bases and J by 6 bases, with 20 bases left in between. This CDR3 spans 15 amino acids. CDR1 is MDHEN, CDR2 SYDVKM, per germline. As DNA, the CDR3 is TGTGCCAGCAGTCTGAGACAGAGCCCCCGGGTCGAGCAGTACTTC. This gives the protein CASSLRQSPRVEQYF.

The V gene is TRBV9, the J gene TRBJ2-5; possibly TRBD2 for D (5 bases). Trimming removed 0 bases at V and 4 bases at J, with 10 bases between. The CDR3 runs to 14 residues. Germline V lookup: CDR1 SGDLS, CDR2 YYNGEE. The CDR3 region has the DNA TGTGCCAGCAGCGTAGCTCCAGAGGGAGAGACCCAGTACTTC. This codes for CASSVAPEGETQYF.

In DNA form, the CDR3 reads TGTGCCAGCAGTTCACTGACTAGCGGGAGATACGAGCAGTACTTC. Translated: CASSSLTSGRYEQYF. The V call is TRBV28, the J call TRBJ2-7, with 12 bases identical to TRBD2. The junction had 5 bases not matched to a gene; V was cut back by 4 bases and J by 4 bases. The CDR3 extends over 15 amino acids. CDR1 MDHEN and CDR2 SYDVKM come from the germline V gene.

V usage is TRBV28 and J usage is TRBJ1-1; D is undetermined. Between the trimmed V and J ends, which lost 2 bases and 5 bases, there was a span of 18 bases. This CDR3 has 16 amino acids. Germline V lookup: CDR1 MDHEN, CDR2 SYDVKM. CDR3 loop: CASSLPPARGGTEAFF. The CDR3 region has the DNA TGTGCCAGCAGTTTACCCCCGGCCCGCGGTGGGACTGAAGCTTTCTTT.

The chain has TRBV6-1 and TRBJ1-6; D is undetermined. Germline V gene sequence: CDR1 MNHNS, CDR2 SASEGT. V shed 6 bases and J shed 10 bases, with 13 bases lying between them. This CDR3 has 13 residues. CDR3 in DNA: TGTGCCAGCAGACCGGACCCCCGATCACCCCTCCACTTT. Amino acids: CASRPDPRSPLHF.

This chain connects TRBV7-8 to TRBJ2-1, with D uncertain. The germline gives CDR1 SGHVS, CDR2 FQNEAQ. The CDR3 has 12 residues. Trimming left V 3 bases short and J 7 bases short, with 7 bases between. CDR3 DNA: TGTGCCAGCAGCTTTTTGGATAATGAGCAGTTCTTC. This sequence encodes CASSFLDNEQFF.

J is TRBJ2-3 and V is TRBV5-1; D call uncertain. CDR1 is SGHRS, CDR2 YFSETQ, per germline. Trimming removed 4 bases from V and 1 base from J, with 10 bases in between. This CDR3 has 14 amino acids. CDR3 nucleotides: TGCGCCAGCAGCCCACGGACGGGCACAGATACGCAGTATTTT. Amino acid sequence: CASSPRTGTDTQYF.

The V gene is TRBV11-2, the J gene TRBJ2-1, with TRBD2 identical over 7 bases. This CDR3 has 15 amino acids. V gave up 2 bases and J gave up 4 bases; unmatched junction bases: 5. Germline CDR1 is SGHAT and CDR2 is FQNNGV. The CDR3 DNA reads TGTGCCAGCAGCTTAATGGGAGGGTCTTACAATGAGCAGTTCTTC. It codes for CASSLMGGSYNEQFF.

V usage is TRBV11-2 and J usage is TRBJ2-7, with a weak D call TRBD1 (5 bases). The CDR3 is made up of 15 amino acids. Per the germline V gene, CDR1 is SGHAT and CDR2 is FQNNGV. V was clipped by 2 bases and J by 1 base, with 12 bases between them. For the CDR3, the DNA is TGTGCCAGCAGCTTAATCGACAGCTTTTCCTACGAGCAGTACTTC. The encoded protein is CASSLIDSFSYEQYF. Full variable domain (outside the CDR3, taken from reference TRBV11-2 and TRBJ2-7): EAGVAQSPRYKIIEKRQSVAFWCNPISGHATLYWYQQILGQGPKLLIQFQNNGVVDDSQLPKDRFSAERLKGVDSTLKIQPAKLEDSAVYLCASSLIDSFSYEQYFGPGTRLTVT.

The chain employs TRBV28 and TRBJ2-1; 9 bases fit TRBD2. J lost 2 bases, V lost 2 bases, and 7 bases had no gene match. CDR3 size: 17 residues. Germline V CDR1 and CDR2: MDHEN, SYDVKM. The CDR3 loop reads CASSLSGGSSAYNEQFF. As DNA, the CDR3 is TGTGCCAGCAGTTTAAGCGGGGGGTCCTCAGCCTACAATGAGCAGTTCTTC.

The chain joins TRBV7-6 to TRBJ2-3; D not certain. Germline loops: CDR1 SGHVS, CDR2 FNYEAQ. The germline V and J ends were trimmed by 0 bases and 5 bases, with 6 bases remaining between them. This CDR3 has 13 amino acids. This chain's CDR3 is CASSLASGDTQYF. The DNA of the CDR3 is TGTGCCAGCAGCTTAGCGTCCGGAGATACGCAGTATTTT.

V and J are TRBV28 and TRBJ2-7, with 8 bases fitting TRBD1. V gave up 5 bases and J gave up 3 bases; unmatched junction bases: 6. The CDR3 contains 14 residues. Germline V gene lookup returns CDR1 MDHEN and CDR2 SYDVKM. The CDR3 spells CASSADRGGYEQYF. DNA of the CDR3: TGTGCCAGCAGTGCTGACAGGGGTGGCTACGAGCAGTACTTC.

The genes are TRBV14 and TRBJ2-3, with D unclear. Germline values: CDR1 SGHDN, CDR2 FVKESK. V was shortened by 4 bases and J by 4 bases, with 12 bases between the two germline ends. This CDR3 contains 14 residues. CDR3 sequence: CASSRLQLPDTQYF. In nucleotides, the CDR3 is TGTGCCAGCAGCCGTCTCCAACTGCCAGATACGCAGTATTTT. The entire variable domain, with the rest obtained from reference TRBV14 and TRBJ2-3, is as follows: EAGVTQFPSHSVIEKGQTVTLRCDPISGHDNLYWYRRVMGKEIKFLLHFVKESKQDESGMPNNRFLAERTGGTYSTLKVQPAELEDSGVYFCASSRLQLPDTQYFGPGTRLTVL.

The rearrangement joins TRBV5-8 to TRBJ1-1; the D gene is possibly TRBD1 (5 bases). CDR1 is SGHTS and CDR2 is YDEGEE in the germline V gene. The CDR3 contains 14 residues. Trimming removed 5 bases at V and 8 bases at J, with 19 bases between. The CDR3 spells CASRMTPGGKEAFF. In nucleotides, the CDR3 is TGTGCCAGCAGAATGACTCCGGGGGGGAAGGAAGCTTTCTTT. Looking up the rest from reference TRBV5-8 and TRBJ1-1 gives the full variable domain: EAGVTQSPTHLIKTRGQQATLRCSPISGHTSVYWYQQALGLGLQFLLWYDEGEERNRGNFPPRFSGRQFPNYSSELNVNALELEDSALYLCASRMTPGGKEAFFGQGTRLTVV.

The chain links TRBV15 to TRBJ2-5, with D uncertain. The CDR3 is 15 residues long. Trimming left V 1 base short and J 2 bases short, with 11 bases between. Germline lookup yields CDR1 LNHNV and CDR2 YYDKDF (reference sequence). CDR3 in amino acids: CATSRVGTSQETQYF. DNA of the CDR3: TGTGCCACCAGCAGAGTTGGCACTTCACAAGAGACCCAGTACTTC.

The CDR3 DNA reads TGTGCCAGCAGCTTGGGAGGACTAGCGGGAGGGCAAGCAGATACGCAGTATTTT. Protein sequence: CASSLGGLAGGQADTQYF. This rearrangement joins TRBV5-4 to TRBJ2-3; 15 bases match TRBD2. Germline lookup yields CDR1 SGHNT and CDR2 YYREEE (reference sequence). The CDR3 has 18 amino acids. The V segment lost 0 bases and the J segment 4 bases; nucleotides outside the gene matches: 6. Full variable domain (missing parts from reference TRBV5-4 and TRBJ2-3): ETGVTQSPTHLIKTRGQQVTLRCSSQSGHNTVSWYQQALGQGPQFIFQYYREEENGRGNFPPRFSGLQFPNYSSELNVNALELDDSALYLCASSLGGLAGGQADTQYFGPGTRLTVL.

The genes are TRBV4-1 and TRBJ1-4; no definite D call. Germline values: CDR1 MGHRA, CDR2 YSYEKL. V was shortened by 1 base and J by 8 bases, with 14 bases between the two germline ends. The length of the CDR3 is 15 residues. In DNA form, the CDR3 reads TGCGCCAGCAGCCAAGGTCCACGGGCGGAGGAAAAACTGTTTTTT. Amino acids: CASSQGPRAEEKLFF.